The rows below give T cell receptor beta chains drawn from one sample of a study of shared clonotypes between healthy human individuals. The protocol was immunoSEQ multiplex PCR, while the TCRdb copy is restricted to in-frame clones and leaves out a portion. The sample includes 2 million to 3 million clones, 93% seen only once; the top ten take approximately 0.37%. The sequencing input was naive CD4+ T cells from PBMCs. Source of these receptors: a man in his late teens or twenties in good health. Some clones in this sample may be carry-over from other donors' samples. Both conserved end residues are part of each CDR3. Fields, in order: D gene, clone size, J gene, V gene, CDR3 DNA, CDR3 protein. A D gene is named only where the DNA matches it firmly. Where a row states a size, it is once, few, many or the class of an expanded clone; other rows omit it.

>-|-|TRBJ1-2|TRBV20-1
TGCAGTGCTAGAACTGGCTATGGCTACACCTTC
CSARTGYGYTF
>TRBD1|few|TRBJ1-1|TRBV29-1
TGCAGCGTGCACAGGGGAGGGACTGAAGCTTTCTTT
CSVHRGGTEAFF
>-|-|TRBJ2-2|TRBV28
TGTGCCAGCAGTATCCCCCCAGGGCCCGGGGAGCTGTTTTTT
CASSIPPGPGELFF
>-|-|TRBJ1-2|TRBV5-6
TGTGCCAGCAGCTTGGGCCCGTCGGACTATGGCTACACCTTC
CASSLGPSDYGYTF
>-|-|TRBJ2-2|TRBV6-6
TGTGCCAGCAGTTACTTCGCAGGCGGGGAGCTGTTTTTT
CASSYFAGGELFF
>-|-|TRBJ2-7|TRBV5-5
TGTGCCAGCAGCTTGGGGCCGGGGAGAGGCGAGCAGTACTTC
CASSLGPGRGEQYF
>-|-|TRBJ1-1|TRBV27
TGTGCCAGCAGTTTGTGGGGGCCCACTGAAGCTTTCTTT
CASSLWGPTEAFF
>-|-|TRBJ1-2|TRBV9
TGTGCCAGCAGCGCAGACCCCTCCCTGGGTGCGGCCGGGTATGGCTACACCTTC
CASSADPSLGAAGYGYTF
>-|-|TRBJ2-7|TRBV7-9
TGTGCCAGCAGCTTCCAGGACGGGAAGTACGAGCAGTACTTC
CASSFQDGKYEQYF
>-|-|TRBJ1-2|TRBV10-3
TGTGCCATCAGTGAGTCAGCCCGAAACCGGGGGGAAGGCTACACCTTC
CAISESARNRGEGYTF
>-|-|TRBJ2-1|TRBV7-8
TGTGCCAGCAGCTCCCTCCCCCCGTTGGGGAGCTCCTACAATGAGCAGTTCTTC
CASSSLPPLGSSYNEQFF
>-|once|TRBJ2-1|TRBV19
TGTGCCAGTAGTATGAAGCTGGGCTCCTACAATGAGCAGTTCTTC
CASSMKLGSYNEQFF
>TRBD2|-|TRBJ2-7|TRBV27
TGTGCCAGCAGTCAGGGGACTAGCGGCCTGCTCCAGCAGTACTTC
CASSQGTSGLLQQYF
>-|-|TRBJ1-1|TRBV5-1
TGCGCCAGCAAACTGGACAGGAACACTGAAGCTTTCTTT
CASKLDRNTEAFF
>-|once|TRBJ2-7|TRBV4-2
TGTGCCAGCAGCCAAGAATGGCAGGGAAACGTCTACGAGCAGTACTTC
CASSQEWQGNVYEQYF
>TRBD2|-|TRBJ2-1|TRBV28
TGTGCCAGCAGTCGAGCGGGAGGGCCAAAGTTCTTC
CASSRAGGPKFF
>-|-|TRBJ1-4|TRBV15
TGTGCCACCAGCAGAGATCCGAATGAAAAACTGTTTTTT
CATSRDPNEKLFF
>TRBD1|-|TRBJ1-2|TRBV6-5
TGTGCCAGCAGTTACGCCGGGACAGGGGAGGGCTATGGCTACACCTTC
CASSYAGTGEGYGYTF
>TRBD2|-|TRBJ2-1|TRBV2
TGTGCCAGCAGTGAACTAGCGGGAATTGTCAATGAGCAGTTCTTC
CASSELAGIVNEQFF
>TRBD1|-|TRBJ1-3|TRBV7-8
TGTGCCAGCAGCTTAGTACCTACGGGACAGACTACCTCTGGAAACACCATATATTTT
CASSLVPTGQTTSGNTIYF
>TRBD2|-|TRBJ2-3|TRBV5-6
TGTGCCAGCAGTAATCCTAGCGGGAGAGGTAACACAGATACGCAGTATTTT
CASSNPSGRGNTDTQYF
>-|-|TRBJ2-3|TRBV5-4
TGTGCCAGCAGCCTCGAAACGCCAGATACGCAGTATTTT
CASSLETPDTQYF
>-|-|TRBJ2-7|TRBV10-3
TGTGCCATCAGTGAGCCCGGGGGCTCCTACGAGCAGTACTTC
CAISEPGGSYEQYF
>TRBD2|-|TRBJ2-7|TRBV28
TGTGCCAGCAGTTCACTAGCGGGAGGGCCCTACGAGCAGTACTTC
CASSSLAGGPYEQYF
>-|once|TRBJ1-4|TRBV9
TGTGCCAGCAGCGTAGGAGTCGGGGCAGCTAATGAAAAACTGTTTTTT
CASSVGVGAANEKLFF
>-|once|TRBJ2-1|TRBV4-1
TGCGCCAGCAGCCAGGTCTCGGAGGGTCTAAATGAGCAGTTCTTC
CASSQVSEGLNEQFF
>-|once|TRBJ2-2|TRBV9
TGTGCCAGCAGCGTAGACAGGGCTGGCACCGGGGAGCTGTTTTTT
CASSVDRAGTGELFF
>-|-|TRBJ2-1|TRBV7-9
TGTGCCAGCAGCTCCCCCGTTCCCAATGAGCAGTTCTTC
CASSSPVPNEQFF
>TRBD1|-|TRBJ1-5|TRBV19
TGTGCCAGCGAGGGACAGGGTCATCAGCCCCAGCATTTT
CASEGQGHQPQHF
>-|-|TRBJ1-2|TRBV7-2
TGTGCCAGCAGCTTAGAGGTCCCTAGGTCTAACTATGGCTACACCTTC
CASSLEVPRSNYGYTF
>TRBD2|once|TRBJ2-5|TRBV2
TGTGCCAGCAGTTGGACTAGCGGGCAAGAGACCCAGTACTTC
CASSWTSGQETQYF
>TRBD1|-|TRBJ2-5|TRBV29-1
TGCAGCGTTGCCGGGACAGGGGCTTGGGAGACCCAGTACTTC
CSVAGTGAWETQYF
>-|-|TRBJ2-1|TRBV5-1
TGCGCCAGCAGCTCGAAGGCAGGAGTCAATGAGCAGTTCTTC
CASSSKAGVNEQFF
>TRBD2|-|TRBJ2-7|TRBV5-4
TGTGCCAGCAGCTCACCCACTAGCGGGAGTAGGTACGAGCAGTACTTC
CASSSPTSGSRYEQYF
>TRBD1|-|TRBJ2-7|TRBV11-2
TGTGCCAGCAGCCAACTCCGACAGGGGGCGATGGGCGAGCAGTACTTC
CASSQLRQGAMGEQYF
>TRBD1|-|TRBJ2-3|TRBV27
TGTGCCAGCAGTTTCAGGGGGCTGGTAGATACGCAGTATTTT
CASSFRGLVDTQYF
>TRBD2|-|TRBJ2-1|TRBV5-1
TGCGCCAGCAGCACGACTAGCGCGACCTACAATGAGCAGTTCTTC
CASSTTSATYNEQFF
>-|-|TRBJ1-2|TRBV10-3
TGTGCCATCAGTGGAAGCAGCCTGTCGAGTAATGGCTACACCTTC
CAISGSSLSSNGYTF
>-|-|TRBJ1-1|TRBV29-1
TGCAGCGCCGGTCCCATGAACACTGAAGCTTTCTTT
CSAGPMNTEAFF
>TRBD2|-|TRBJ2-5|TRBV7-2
TGTGCCAGCAGCTTACGGAGGCTAGCGGGAGCAGGAGAGACCCAGTACTTC
CASSLRRLAGAGETQYF
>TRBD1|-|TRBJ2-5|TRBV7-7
TGTGCCCTTGGTGGGGGACAGGGTGGGGAGACCCAGTACTTC
CALGGGQGGETQYF
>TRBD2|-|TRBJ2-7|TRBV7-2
TGTGCCAGCAGCCAATGGGGGACTAGCCTCGAGCAGTACTTC
CASSQWGTSLEQYF
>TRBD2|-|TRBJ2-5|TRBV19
TGTGCCAGTAGTATCTTCCTAGCGGGGACCCAGTACTTC
CASSIFLAGTQYF
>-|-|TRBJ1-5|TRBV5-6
TGTGCCAGCAGCTTGAAGGGGATGGGGCTGAGTAATCAGCCCCAGCATTTT
CASSLKGMGLSNQPQHF
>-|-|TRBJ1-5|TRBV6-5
TGTGCCAGCAGTTACTCGGCAGGACGGAATCAGCCCCAGCATTTT
CASSYSAGRNQPQHF